This T cell receptor beta chain originates from a study of T cells in tumors after PD-1 blockade. Study context: A subset received ongoing vismodegib 150 mg daily alongside anti-PD-1 therapy.

Repertoires were generated with immunoSEQ multiplex PCR, while TCRdb's copy carries only in-frame clones and drops some. The sample lists 20,000 or so clones, 81% occurring once. The germline gives CDR1 MNHNS, CDR2 SASEGT. The CDR3 extends over 16 amino acids. V was clipped by 2 bases and J by 1 base; unmatched bases: 6. Worth noting for this clone: Its cognate antigen is unknown.

Study-wide points: Blood contained 35% to 50% of the tumor's TCR clonotypes.

The receptor was isolated from a human donor with advanced basal cell or squamous cell carcinoma (not recorded which). The sequences come from PBMCs, collected after anti-PD-1 therapy. The chain is built from TRBV6-1 and TRBJ2-7, with 9 nucleotides matching TRBD2. The CDR3 loop reads CASSEPRLAASYEQYF. Written as DNA, the CDR3 is TGTGCCAGCAGTGAACCGCGACTAGCGGCTTCCTACGAGCAGTACTTC.